A selection of T cell receptor beta chains follows, all from one sample in a study of molecular identifiers for immune sequencing clone quantification. TCRdb passed the PCR reads through MiXCR, listing each CDR3 protein once. The sample comprises about 320,000 distinct CDR3 sequences, over 20% of which are singletons, and roughly 0.8% rests with the top ten. The sequenced sample consisted of naive CD8+ T cells from blood, with Jurkat cell RNA spiked in. The receptor source for this set is a human donor in good health. Some libraries in this study had Jurkat cell RNA spiked in. Both conserved end residues are part of each CDR3. D genes are given only for firm matches. Rows may omit the clone size; those that give it use once, few, many or a size class.

NA,TRBJ2-6,NA,TRBV4-2,CASSQDPNGRTSGANVLTF,TGTGCCAGCAGCCAAGATCCCAATGGACGGACCTCTGGGGCCAACGTCCTGACTTTC
TRBD2,TRBJ2-7,NA,TRBV30,CAWSITSGALHEQYF,TGTGCCTGGAGTATCACTAGCGGGGCCCTCCACGAGCAGTACTTC
NA,TRBJ2-6,few,TRBV27,CASSLLGSSGANVLTF,TGTGCCAGCAGTTTATTGGGGAGCTCTGGGGCCAACGTCCTGACTTTC
NA,TRBJ1-2,few,TRBV6-5,CASRPAMIAGYTF,TGTGCCAGCAGACCCGCGATGATAGCTGGCTACACCTTC
TRBD1,TRBJ2-7,NA,TRBV4-1,CASSQDRSTGAREQYF,TGCGCCAGCAGCCAGGATCGATCTACAGGGGCGAGGGAGCAGTACTTC
NA,TRBJ2-1,few,TRBV12-3/TRBV12-4,CASSIQDNEQFF,TGTGCCAGCAGTATACAGGACAATGAGCAGTTCTTC
NA,TRBJ2-2,NA,TRBV13,CAIRLDATGELFF,TGTGCCATTCGACTAGATGCCACCGGGGAGCTGTTTTTT
TRBD1,TRBJ2-5,many,TRBV14,CASRLTGTETQYF,TGTGCCAGCAGACTGACAGGGACGGAGACCCAGTACTTC
NA,TRBJ1-6,few,TRBV10-2,CASSESGPIGVAYNSPLHF,TGCGCCAGCAGTGAGTCGGGACCCATCGGCGTCGCCTATAATTCACCCCTCCACTTT
TRBD1,TRBJ1-5,NA,TRBV10-3,CAISDGQGDQPQHF,TGTGCCATCAGTGATGGTCAGGGGGACCAGCCCCAGCATTTT
TRBD2,TRBJ2-3,few,TRBV20-1,CSVLRPERERTDTQYF,TGCAGTGTTCTCCGTCCTGAGCGGGAGCGCACAGATACGCAGTATTTT
TRBD1,TRBJ2-3,few,TRBV27,CASSLGTGASTDTQYF,TGTGCCAGCAGTTTAGGGACAGGGGCTAGCACAGATACGCAGTATTTT
NA,TRBJ2-6,many,TRBV12-3/TRBV12-4,CAILSGYGANVLTF,TGTGCCATTTTGAGCGGCTATGGGGCCAACGTCCTGACTTTC
NA,TRBJ1-2,many,TRBV2,CASRGSDNYGYTF,TGTGCCAGCAGGGGGTCGGATAACTATGGCTACACCTTC
NA,TRBJ2-3,few,TRBV4-3,CASSQERSGLGRTDTQYF,TGCGCCAGCAGCCAAGAAAGGAGCGGACTGGGCCGCACAGATACGCAGTATTTT
NA,TRBJ2-3,many,TRBV6-5,CASTADGVAPDTQYF,TGTGCCAGCACCGCGGATGGTGTTGCTCCAGATACGCAGTATTTT
NA,TRBJ1-2,many,TRBV5-1,CASSPRGRIYNYGYTF,TGCGCCAGTTCTCCCCGGGGACGAATATATAACTATGGCTACACCTTC
NA,TRBJ1-1,many,TRBV28,CASSLSWGGGTEAFF,TGTGCCAGCAGTTTATCTTGGGGTGGTGGGACTGAAGCTTTCTTT
TRBD1,TRBJ2-7,many,TRBV12-3/TRBV12-4,CASSPPDRTYEQYF,TGTGCCAGCAGCCCACCGGACAGGACCTACGAGCAGTACTTC
NA,TRBJ2-7,many,TRBV19,CASSVGRLWEQYF,TGTGCCAGTAGCGTGGGACGACTGTGGGAGCAGTACTTC
TRBD2,TRBJ2-7,NA,TRBV6-5,CASGLAGGFHEQYF,TGTGCCAGCGGGCTAGCGGGGGGGTTCCACGAGCAGTACTTC
NA,TRBJ2-7,NA,TRBV27,CASRGADYEQYF,TGTGCCAGCAGGGGGGCAGACTACGAGCAGTACTTC